The next 8 T cell receptor beta chains were all read from a single sample in a study of beta chain features in type 1 diabetes. The entirety of the isolated RNA underwent reverse transcription, so expressed TCRB transcripts were sequenced. Using immunoSEQ multiplex PCR, the repertoire was profiled, and TCRdb retains in-frame clones only, with some absent. Seen here are 300,000 to 400,000 clones, more than 9.5% observed once, and the top ten hold under 0.02%. Material for sequencing was naive CD4+ T cells from blood. Receptors originate from a woman under 40 in good health.

In this sample, this clone turned up a few times. The chain links TRBV30 to TRBJ2-1; D is possibly TRBD1 (6 bases). V lost 3 bases and J 9 bases, leaving 12 bases between the germline ends. Looked up from germline, CDR1 is GTSNPN and CDR2 is SVGIG (reference sequence). The CDR3 contains 12 residues. In nucleotides, the CDR3 is TGTGCCTGGAGCCTACAGGGTGGTGAGCAGTTCTTC. Encoded protein: CAWSLQGGEQFF.

This clone has more than one count but fewer than ten. The CDR3 protein is CASRGRGIYEQYF. The CDR3 coding sequence is TGTGCCAGCAGGGGCAGGGGGATCTACGAGCAGTACTTC. This rearrangement joins TRBV19 to TRBJ2-7; TRBD1 aligns across 7 bases. Per germline, CDR1 LNHDA and CDR2 SQIVND (reference sequence). V was clipped by 9 bases and J by 3 bases; unmatched bases: 8. The CDR3 consists of 13 residues.

The V and J genes are TRBV29-1 and TRBJ2-3, with 11 bases lining up with TRBD2. This CDR3 comprises 15 residues. Unmatched junction bases numbered 4, after V lost 4 bases and J lost 1 base. Looked up from germline, CDR1 is SQVTM and CDR2 is ANQGSEA. CDR3 nucleotide sequence: TGCAGCGTTGGACTAGCGGGATTGGGCACAGATACGCAGTATTTT. Translated: CSVGLAGLGTDTQYF.

The J gene is TRBJ2-1, the V gene TRBV11-2; D not resolved. With 2 bases removed from V and 9 bases from J, the gap between germline ends came to 11 bases. CDR3 size: 13 residues. Germline-derived CDR1 and CDR2 are SGHAT and FQNNGV. The CDR3 coding sequence is TGTGCCAGCAGCTTACGCCAGGCGACTGAGCAGTTCTTC. Translated, it gives CASSLRQATEQFF.

A few counts support this clone. This sequence joins TRBV6-5 and TRBJ2-3; the match to TRBD2 covers 7 bases. The V segment lost 5 bases and the J segment 4 bases; nucleotides outside the gene matches: 6. The V gene's germline CDR1 is MNHEY and CDR2 SVGAGI. The CDR3 is made up of 14 amino acids. The CDR3 DNA reads TGTGCCAGCAGTCGGACTAGTTGGGCAGATACGCAGTATTTT. Amino acids: CASSRTSWADTQYF.

This clone showed up just a few times. The V and J genes are TRBV9 and TRBJ2-2; D unclear. CDR3 length equals 12 residues. Trimming took 7 bases from V and 4 from J, leaving 8 bases between them. Germline assignment: CDR1 SGDLS and CDR2 YYNGEE. CDR3: CASGRRTGELFF. The CDR3 DNA reads as TGTGCCAGCGGCCGCCGCACCGGGGAGCTGTTTTTT.

This clone was counted only a few times. The V gene is TRBV19, the J gene TRBJ2-1; the D gene is possibly TRBD2 (5 bases). There are 16 residues in the CDR3. The germline V gene encodes CDR1 LNHDA and CDR2 SQIVND (reference sequence). V was trimmed by 9 bases and J by 1 base, leaving 19 bases between them. The chain's CDR3 is CASQGTWPGSYNEQFF. In DNA form, the CDR3 reads TGTGCCAGCCAAGGAACCTGGCCGGGGTCCTACAATGAGCAGTTCTTC. The full variable domain, in which reference TRBV19 and TRBJ2-1 provide the parts outside the CDR3, is DGGITQSPKYLFRKEGQNVTLSCEQNLNHDAMYWYRQDPGQGLRLIYYSQIVNDFQKGDIAEGYSVSREKKESFPLTVTSAQKNPTAFYLCASQGTWPGSYNEQFFGPGTRLTVL.

The chain employs TRBV19 and TRBJ2-7; 9 bases are shared with TRBD1. The germline V gene encodes CDR1 LNHDA and CDR2 SQIVND (reference sequence). The CDR3 spans 15 residues. Trimming cost V 4 bases and J 1 base; bases outside gene matches: 5. The CDR3 DNA sequence: TGTGCCAGTAGTACCCTGGACAGGGGATCCTACGAGCAGTACTTC. Translation: CASSTLDRGSYEQYF.